Listed here is a single T cell receptor beta chain. The target of this receptor is not known. No base quality values were provided; no much bigger clone lies one nucleotide off. According to the study, the label for this sample's time point signals: about 28 days (+/-7) after the second vaccine dose. AZD1222 recipients with second doses at about 4 weeks or about 12 weeks were pooled, because spike-specific TCR depth and breadth did not differ between schedules. The vaccinee samples were drawn from two UK trials, COV001 and COV002, one of which was a single-blind randomized controlled phase 2/3 trial testing AZD1222 (ChAdOx1 nCoV-19) in healthy adults. For TCRbeta chain sequencing, PBMC samples were collected from trial participants at day 0 and at day 28 after the second dose. CDR1 and CDR2 (LNHDA, SQIVND) derive from the germline V gene (reference sequence). Relative to germline, V is missing 5 bases and J is missing 0 bases, with 9 bases of the junction outside any gene match. The CDR3 numbers 16 residues from cysteine through phenylalanine. Of all the DNA, just the CDR3 is kept, 48 bases in frame from base 1.

The CDR3 regions of human TCRbeta chains were analyzed by immunosequencing. Regarding the original processing steps: Repertoire TCRs were checked for matches against a reference library of SARS-CoV-2-specific TCRs that had been generated using the MIRA antigen-specificity platform. Breadth was defined as the fraction of unique TCRs that were SARS-CoV-2-associated, and depth was defined as the fraction of total T cells that were SARS-CoV-2-associated. Using the MIRA data, each spike-specific TCR was assigned both to the spike region to which the TCR was reactive and to a CD4 or CD8 class. Log10-transformed breadth and depth values were compared by one-way ANOVA with Sidak's multiple comparisons tests. TCRdb carries this immuneACCESS record with in-frame sequences only. Its versions omit some clonotypes, under half of them owing to an unresolved V gene in the studies checked, with the rest unexplained. The DNA gave D and trimming, while V, J and clone size come from that table. This sample has 95,000 to 100,000 clones in its table, and approximately 87% of those were observed once. The ten top clones hold 10% of the sample.

The record originates from a study of T cell responses to AZD1222 COVID-19 vaccine (dated by TCRdb to the early 2020s). Background on the whole study: TCR sequencing covered 230 or so trial participants: 207 given two doses of AZD1222 and some 25 given two doses of MenACWY control vaccine. Trial participants were enrolled by age into 18-55, 56-69 and 70-plus year subgroups, with roughly 150, 30 and 60 TCR-sequenced participants respectively.

General findings and caveats noted by the study authors: The vaccine-associated CD4 TCRs covered the entire spike protein, and the dominant responses fell in regions 160-218 and 743-854. Participants were mostly white British, with more females than males. The authors suggested clonal diversity may have been underestimated. After two AZD1222 doses, spike-specific TCR breadth and depth were significantly higher than at day 0 and than in MenACWY recipients. Because no day 14 peak-response samples were available, repertoires were characterized only after the peak T cell response. Conclusions about previously exposed vaccinees were limited because only six AZD1222 recipients were SARS-CoV-2 seropositive at baseline. In the small 56-69-year group, the increase in depth fell short of significance, most likely because of low power. Epitopes outside the regions mutated in the B.1.351 and B.1.1.7 variants were reportedly recognized by nearly half of the unique spike-specific TCRs.

Material: peripheral blood, obtained 28 days after the second AZD1222 dose. The chain uses TRBV19 and TRBJ1-1; TRBD1 aligns with 7 central bases. The clonotype originates from an adult who received the AZD1222 COVID-19 vaccine. The CDR3 here reads CASSRTGAGMNTEAFF. The DNA reads TGTGCCAGTAGTCGTACAGGGGCAGGTATGAACACTGAAGCTTTCTTT. With all but the CDR3 taken from the reference TRBV19 and TRBJ1-1 genes, the full variable domain is: DGGITQSPKYLFRKEGQNVTLSCEQNLNHDAMYWYRQDPGQGLRLIYYSQIVNDFQKGDIAEGYSVSREKKESFPLTVTSAQKNPTAFYLCASSRTGAGMNTEAFFGQGTRLTVV.